This T cell receptor (beta chain) is from a study of blood T cell repertoires in COVID-19. Study-level information: Some COVID-19 samples were acute and others convalescent; all came from the United States, Italy and Spain.

Trimming took 4 bases from V and 4 from J; bases not matched to a gene: 9. The CDR3 runs to 15 residues. CDR1 MDHEN and CDR2 SYDVKM come from the germline V gene. The repertoire was sequenced with immunoSEQ multiplex PCR; TCRdb's copy has only in-frame clones and lacks some. Of hundreds of thousands of clones listed, 85% to 90% were seen once; the top ten hold roughly a tenth. The source material was PBMCs or T cells enriched from blood (not recorded which). This TCR came from a woman aged 25-40 years who had recovered from COVID-19. The V and J genes are TRBV28 and TRBJ2-5; 7 nucleotides agree with TRBD2. CDR3 residues: CASSYDTSAGETQYF. The CDR3 nucleotides are TGTGCCAGCAGTTACGATACTAGCGCGGGAGAGACCCAGTACTTC.